Presented here are 22 T cell receptor beta chains from one specimen sequenced in a study of T-cell reconstitution after alpha-beta-depleted transplantation in children. The TCRbeta library incorporated unique molecular identifiers. TCRdb re-called the PCR reads through MiXCR, storing one row per CDR3 protein. The data contain 600,000 or so distinct CDR3 sequences, about 23% of them singletons. The sequencing used PBMCs, mostly from graft donor cells, collected 360 days after TCRalphabeta/CD19-depleted stem cell transplant. These TCRs come from a boy in the first two years of life who had a stem cell transplant for acute myeloid leukemia, so the T cells may come from the graft donor.

This chain connects TRBV21-1 to TRBJ1-2. TRBV21-1 is a pseudogene segment. This CDR3 region has 16 residues. The CDR3: CASSKAVGREWYGYTF. Here the CDR3 DNA reads TGTGCCAGCAGCAAAGCTGTGGGGAGGGAATGGTACGGCTACACCTTC.

This clonotype was counted at least ten times. V is TRBV20-1 and J is TRBJ2-7; D possibly corresponds to TRBD1 (5 bases). The CDR3 sequence is 13 residues long. The germline gives CDR1 DFQATT, CDR2 SNEGSKA (reference sequence). V was shortened by 6 bases and J by 1 base, with 13 bases between the two germline ends. The CDR3 bases are TGCAGTGCCGGCGACAGTAAATCCTACGAGCAGTACGTC. Translating it yields CSAGDSKSYEQYV.

This clonotype turned up a few times. J is TRBJ2-7 and V is TRBV20-1; 9 bases agree with TRBD2. Trimming cost V 6 bases and J 7 bases; bases outside gene matches: 10. The CDR3 length is 13 residues. Per germline, CDR1 DFQATT and CDR2 SNEGSKA (reference sequence). As DNA, the CDR3 is TGCAGTGCCCGAGCGGGGGGCGAGAGGGAGCAGTACGTC. Protein: CSARAGGEREQYV.

This chain links TRBV9 with TRBJ2-5, with 11 nucleotides matching TRBD2. CDR1 is SGDLS and CDR2 is YYNGEE in the germline V gene. V gave up 0 bases and J gave up 0 bases; unmatched junction bases: 7. The CDR3 is 18 residues long. CDR3 bases: TGTGCCAGCAGCGTAGACGCTAGCGGGGGGCTTTACCAAGAGACCCAGTACTTC. Amino acids: CASSVDASGGLYQETQYF.

The sample holds a few counts of this clonotype. The genes are TRBV12-3 or TRBV12-4 and TRBJ2-7, with D unclear. The CDR3 covers 14 residues. Trimming shortened V by 7 bases and J by 3 bases, and 16 bases separated the two germline ends. The CDR3: CASTFSPSLYEQYF. In DNA, the CDR3 is TGTGCCAGCACCTTTTCTCCCTCCCTCTACGAGCAGTACTTC.

This clonotype was detected only a few times. This chain connects TRBV20-1 to TRBJ1-1; D unresolved. Germline V gives CDR1 DFQATT, CDR2 SNEGSKA (reference sequence). V was pared by 5 bases and J by 1 base, with 14 bases between. The CDR3 has 14 amino acids. The CDR3 loop reads CSAPPDPTNTEAFF. The CDR3 region has the DNA TGCAGTGCTCCCCCGGACCCTACGAACACTGAAGCTTTCTTT.

This clonotype was seen ten or more times. V is TRBV12-3 or TRBV12-4 and J is TRBJ1-4; 9 bases match TRBD1. The CDR3 runs 15 residues. The junction had 4 bases not matched to a gene; V was cut back by 4 bases and J by 4 bases. The CDR3 coding sequence is TGTGCCAGCAGTTCCCGGGACAGGGATAATGAAAAACTGTTTTTT. This codes for CASSSRDRDNEKLFF.

About this clonotype itself: Without the conserved terminal phenylalanine or tryptophan, this CDR3 likely stems from a read error. The chain has TRBV29-1 and TRBJ2-7, with 7 bases that match TRBD1. Germline trimming cut 1 base from V and 5 bases from J; bases unmatched to any gene: 8. Germline V lookup: CDR1 SQVTM, CDR2 ANQGSEA. The CDR3 is 14 amino acids. The DNA for the CDR3 is TGCAGCGTTGAAGGGCCGACAGGGCAGGACGAGCAGTACCTC. Translation gives CSVEGPTGQDEQYL.

This clonotype was counted between two and nine times. CDR3: CATRSGSTRSSEQFF. The CDR3 DNA sequence: TGTGCCACCAGATCGGGGTCGACAAGATCTAGTGAGCAGTTCTTC. The genes are TRBV24-1 and TRBJ2-1, with D possibly TRBD2 on 5 matching bases. The CDR3 extends over 15 amino acids. V was pared by 7 bases and J by 9 bases, with 21 bases between. CDR1 KGHDR and CDR2 SFDVKD come from the germline V gene.

This chain links TRBV20-1 with TRBJ1-2; D gene unclear. Per germline, CDR1 DFQATT and CDR2 SNEGSKA (reference sequence). The CDR3 loop spans 14 amino acids. The V gene lost 3 bases and the J gene lost 4 bases, with 15 bases spanning the gap. CDR3 amino acids: CSASGQAVGYGYTF. CDR3 nucleotide sequence: TGCAGTGCTAGTGGGCAGGCCGTCGGCTATGGCTACACCTTC.

This clonotype appeared many times. The V call is TRBV7-9, the J call TRBJ2-5; D gene unclear. V dropped 6 bases and J dropped 0 bases, with 17 bases sitting between them. The CDR3 runs 16 residues. The V gene's germline CDR1 is SEHNR and CDR2 FQNEAQ (reference sequence). Written as DNA, the CDR3 is TGTGCCAGCAGTTCCTTGGTCGGTGTGTACCAAGAGACCCAGTACTTC. Protein sequence: CASSSLVGVYQETQYF.

This clonotype has ten or more counts. The chain combines TRBV6-5 with TRBJ2-6; the D is unclear. Per the germline V gene, CDR1 is MNHEY and CDR2 is SVGAGI. This CDR3 has 16 amino acids. V lost 0 bases and J lost 2, with 8 bases in between. CDR3 coding DNA: TGTGCCAGCAGTTACTCTAGGGAAACTGGGGCCAACGTCCTGACTTTC. Translated: CASSYSRETGANVLTF.

The genes are TRBV7-9 and TRBJ1-2; D might be TRBD1 (5 bases). Trimming took 6 bases from V and 3 from J, leaving 17 bases between them. The CDR3 covers 15 residues. CDR1 and CDR2 (germline): SEHNR, FQNEAQ (reference sequence). CDR3 amino acids: CASSSTGAQYYGYTF. The CDR3 nucleotides read TGTGCCAGCAGTTCCACCGGGGCCCAGTACTATGGCTACACCTTC.

V gene TRBV20-1 combines with J gene TRBJ2-7, with D tentatively TRBD2 (5 bases). The V gene's germline CDR1 is DFQATT and CDR2 SNEGSKA (reference sequence). The CDR3 extends over 14 amino acids. Trimming cost V 3 bases and J 3 bases, with 15 bases left between them. The CDR3 spells CSARGARGIYEQYF. In nucleotides, the CDR3 is TGCAGTGCTAGGGGAGCGAGAGGGATCTACGAGCAGTACTTC.

This clonotype was observed many times. This chain joins TRBV13 and TRBJ2-1; TRBD1 is a possible D gene (5 bases). Between the trimmed V and J ends, which lost 1 base and 2 bases, there was a span of 12 bases. This CDR3 has 16 residues. The germline V gene has CDR1 PRHDT and CDR2 FYEKMQ (reference sequence). In nucleotides, the CDR3 is TGTGCCAGCAGCTTAGAAGGGGCGCACGCCTACAATGAGCAGTTCTTC. The encoded protein is CASSLEGAHAYNEQFF. Full variable domain (remainder filled in from reference TRBV13 and TRBJ2-1): AAGVIQSPRHLIKEKRETATLKCYPIPRHDTVYWYQQGPGQDPQFLISFYEKMQSDKGSIPDRFSAQQFSDYHSELNMSSLELGDSALYFCASSLEGAHAYNEQFFGPGTRLTVL.

The chain recombines TRBV20-1 with TRBJ2-1, with TRBD2 matching over 13 bases. CDR1 is DFQATT and CDR2 is SNEGSKA in the germline V gene (reference sequence). With V trimmed by 4 bases and J by 9 bases, 6 bases remained unmatched. CDR3 length: 14 amino acids. For the CDR3, the DNA is TGCAGTGCTACCAGACTAGCGGGGGGAAGTGAGCAGTTCTTC. Translated: CSATRLAGGSEQFF.

This clonotype was counted between two and nine times. The J gene is TRBJ1-5, the V gene TRBV29-1; the D is unclear. Trimming cost V 5 bases and J 2 bases, with 7 bases left between them. In germline, CDR1 is SQVTM, CDR2 ANQGSEA. This CDR3 contains 12 residues. The CDR3 bases are TGCAGCGTTCGCAATGGCAATCAGCCCCAGCATTTT. This translates into CSVRNGNQPQHF.

This clonotype has a count of ten or more. CDR3 sequence reads: CASSFSHRVTTEAFF. CDR3 nucleotides: TGTGCCAGCAGTTTTTCCCACAGGGTAACAACTGAAGCTTTCTTT. The V and J genes are TRBV12-3 or TRBV12-4 and TRBJ1-1, with D perhaps matching TRBD1 (6 bases). The CDR3 has 15 amino acids. The V end lost 3 bases, the J end lost 5 bases, and 16 bases lay between the germline ends.

V usage is TRBV30 and J usage is TRBJ1-1; no firm D call. V was trimmed by 8 bases and J by 3 bases, leaving 16 bases between them. Germline CDR1 is GTSNPN and CDR2 is SVGIG (reference sequence). The length of the CDR3 is 13 residues. CDR3 bases: TGTGCCGGAACGAGACTTCGGGACACTGAAGCTTTCTTT. Translated, it gives CAGTRLRDTEAFF.

This clonotype has at least ten counts. Here the CDR3 DNA reads TGTGCCAGCAGTGGCGGGACATTCGGCACCGGGGAGCTGTTTTTT. The encoded protein is CASSGGTFGTGELFF. The rearrangement uses TRBV28 and TRBJ2-2; D possibly matches TRBD1 or TRBD2 (6 bases each). This CDR3 region has 15 residues. Per the germline V gene, CDR1 is MDHEN and CDR2 is SYDVKM. Trimming took 5 bases from V and 4 from J, leaving 14 bases between them. Full variable domain (remainder filled in from reference TRBV28 and TRBJ2-2): DVKVTQSSRYLVKRTGEKVFLECVQDMDHENMFWYRQDPGLGLRLIYFSYDVKMKEKGDIPEGYSVSREKKERFSLILESASTNQTSMYLCASSGGTFGTGELFFGEGSRLTVL.

This clonotype was picked up many times. The chain carries TRBV7-9 and TRBJ1-6; 7 nucleotides match TRBD1. In germline, CDR1 is SEHNR, CDR2 FQNEAQ (reference sequence). CDR3 length equals 15 residues. The junction had 4 bases not matched to a gene; V was cut back by 3 bases and J by 5 bases. The CDR3 region is CASSFRDSHNSPLHF. The CDR3 region has the DNA TGTGCCAGCAGCTTTCGGGACAGCCATAATTCACCCCTCCACTTT.

The chain has TRBV20-1 and TRBJ2-3; no clear D gene. The CDR3 extends over 11 amino acids. The V gene's germline CDR1 is DFQATT and CDR2 SNEGSKA (reference sequence). The V gene lost 6 bases and the J gene lost 2 bases, with 6 bases spanning the gap. CDR3 in amino acids: CSAEVTDTQYF. For the CDR3, the DNA is TGCAGTGCCGAGGTCACAGATACGCAGTATTTT.